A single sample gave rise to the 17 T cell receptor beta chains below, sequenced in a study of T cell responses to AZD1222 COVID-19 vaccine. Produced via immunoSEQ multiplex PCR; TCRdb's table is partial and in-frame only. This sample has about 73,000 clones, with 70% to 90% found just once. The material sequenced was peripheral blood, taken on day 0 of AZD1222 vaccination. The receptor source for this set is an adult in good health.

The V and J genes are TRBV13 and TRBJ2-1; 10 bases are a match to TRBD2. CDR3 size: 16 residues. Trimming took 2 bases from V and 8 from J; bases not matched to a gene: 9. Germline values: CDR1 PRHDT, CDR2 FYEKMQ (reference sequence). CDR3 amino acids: CASSLLTSGPGDEQFF. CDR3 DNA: TGTGCCAGCAGCTTACTGACTAGCGGGCCGGGCGATGAGCAGTTCTTC.

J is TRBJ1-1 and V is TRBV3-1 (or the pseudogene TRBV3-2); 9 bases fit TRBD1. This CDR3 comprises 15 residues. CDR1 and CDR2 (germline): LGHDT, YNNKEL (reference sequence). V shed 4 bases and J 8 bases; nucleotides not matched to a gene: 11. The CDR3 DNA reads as TGTGCCAGCAGCCGGACGGGACAGGGAGCAAGCGAAGCTTTCTTT. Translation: CASSRTGQGASEAFF.

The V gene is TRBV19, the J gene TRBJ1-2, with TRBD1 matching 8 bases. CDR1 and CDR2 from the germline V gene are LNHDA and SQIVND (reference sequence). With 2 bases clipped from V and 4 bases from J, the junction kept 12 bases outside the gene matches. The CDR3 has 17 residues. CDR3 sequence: CASSIRTQLTGVYGYTF. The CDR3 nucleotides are TGTGCCAGTAGTATACGGACGCAGTTGACAGGGGTCTATGGCTACACCTTC.

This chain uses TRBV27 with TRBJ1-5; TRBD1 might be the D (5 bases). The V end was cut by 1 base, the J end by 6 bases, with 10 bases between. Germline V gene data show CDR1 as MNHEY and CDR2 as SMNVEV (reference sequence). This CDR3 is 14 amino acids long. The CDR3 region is CASSLYRGGQPQHF. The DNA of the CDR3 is TGTGCCAGCAGTTTATATCGGGGGGGTCAGCCCCAGCATTTT.

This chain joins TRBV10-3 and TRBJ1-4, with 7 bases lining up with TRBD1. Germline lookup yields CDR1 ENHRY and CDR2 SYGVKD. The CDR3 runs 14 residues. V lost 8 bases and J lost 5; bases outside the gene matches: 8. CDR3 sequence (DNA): TGTGCCATCGGAACTCAGGGGGGGAATGAAAAACTGTTTTTT. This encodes CAIGTQGGNEKLFF.

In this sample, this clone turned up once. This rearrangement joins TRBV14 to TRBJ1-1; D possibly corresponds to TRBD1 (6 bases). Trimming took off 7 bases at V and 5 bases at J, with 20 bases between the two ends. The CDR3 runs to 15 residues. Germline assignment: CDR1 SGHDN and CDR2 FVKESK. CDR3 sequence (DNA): TGTGCCAGCACCGCCCTAGCGGGGGCTGAGACTGAAGCTTTCTTT. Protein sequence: CASTALAGAETEAFF.

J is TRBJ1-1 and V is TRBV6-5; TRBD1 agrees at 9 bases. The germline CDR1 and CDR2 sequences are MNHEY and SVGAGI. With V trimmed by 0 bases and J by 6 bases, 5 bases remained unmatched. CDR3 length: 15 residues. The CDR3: CASSYSVQGAPEAFF. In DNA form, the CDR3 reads TGTGCCAGCAGTTACTCGGTACAGGGGGCCCCTGAAGCTTTCTTT.

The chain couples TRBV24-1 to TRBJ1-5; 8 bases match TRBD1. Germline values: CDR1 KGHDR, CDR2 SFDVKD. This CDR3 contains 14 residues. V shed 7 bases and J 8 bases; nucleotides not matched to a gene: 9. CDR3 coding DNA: TGTGCCACCAGCAGCCGACAGGGGATTGAGCCCCAGCATTTT. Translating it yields CATSSRQGIEPQHF.

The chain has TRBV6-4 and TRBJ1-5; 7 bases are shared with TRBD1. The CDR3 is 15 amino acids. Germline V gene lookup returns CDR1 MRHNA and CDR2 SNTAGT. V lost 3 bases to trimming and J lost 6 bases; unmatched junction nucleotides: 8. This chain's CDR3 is CASSEATGKPQPQHF. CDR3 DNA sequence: TGTGCCAGCAGTGAAGCGACAGGGAAGCCTCAGCCCCAGCATTTT.

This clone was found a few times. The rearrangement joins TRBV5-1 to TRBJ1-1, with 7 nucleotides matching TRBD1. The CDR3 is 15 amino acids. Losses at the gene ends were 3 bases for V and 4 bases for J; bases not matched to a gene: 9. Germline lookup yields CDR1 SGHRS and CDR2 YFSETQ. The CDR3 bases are TGCGCCAGCAGCTCGAGACAGGGTCAGTTCACTGAAGCTTTCTTT. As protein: CASSSRQGQFTEAFF.

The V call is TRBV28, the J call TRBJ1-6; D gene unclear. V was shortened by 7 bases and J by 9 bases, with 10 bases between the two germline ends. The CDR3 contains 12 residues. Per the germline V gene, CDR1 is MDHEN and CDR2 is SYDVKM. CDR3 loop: CASNGVSSPLHF. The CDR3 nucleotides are TGTGCCAGCAATGGTGTATCTTCACCCCTCCACTTT.

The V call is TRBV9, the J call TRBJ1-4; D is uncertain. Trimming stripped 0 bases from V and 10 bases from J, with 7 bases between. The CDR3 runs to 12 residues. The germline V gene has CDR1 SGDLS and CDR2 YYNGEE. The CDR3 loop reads CASSVDRGKLFF. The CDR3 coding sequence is TGTGCCAGCAGCGTAGATAGAGGAAAACTGTTTTTT.

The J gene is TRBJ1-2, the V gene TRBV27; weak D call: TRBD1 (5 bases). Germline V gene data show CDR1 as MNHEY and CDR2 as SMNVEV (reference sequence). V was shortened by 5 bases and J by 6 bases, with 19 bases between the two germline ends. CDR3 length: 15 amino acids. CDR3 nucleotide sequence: TGTGCCAGCAGTCCAGGAGGGACCGAGTTAGATGGCTACACCTTC. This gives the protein CASSPGGTELDGYTF.

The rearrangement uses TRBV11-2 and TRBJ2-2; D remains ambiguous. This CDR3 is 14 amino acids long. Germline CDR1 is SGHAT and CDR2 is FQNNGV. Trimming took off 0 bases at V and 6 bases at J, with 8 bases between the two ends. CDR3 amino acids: CASSLDRLSGELFF. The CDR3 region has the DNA TGTGCCAGCAGCTTAGACCGATTATCCGGGGAGCTGTTTTTT. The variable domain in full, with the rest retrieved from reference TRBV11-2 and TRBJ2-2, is EAGVAQSPRYKIIEKRQSVAFWCNPISGHATLYWYQQILGQGPKLLIQFQNNGVVDDSQLPKDRFSAERLKGVDSTLKIQPAKLEDSAVYLCASSLDRLSGELFFGEGSRLTVL.

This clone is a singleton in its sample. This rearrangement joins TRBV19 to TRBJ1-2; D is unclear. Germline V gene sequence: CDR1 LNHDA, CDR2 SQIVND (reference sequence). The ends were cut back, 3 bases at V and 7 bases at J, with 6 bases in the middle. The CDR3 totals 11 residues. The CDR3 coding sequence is TGTGCCAGTAGTATGTGGATTGGCTACACCTTC. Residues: CASSMWIGYTF.

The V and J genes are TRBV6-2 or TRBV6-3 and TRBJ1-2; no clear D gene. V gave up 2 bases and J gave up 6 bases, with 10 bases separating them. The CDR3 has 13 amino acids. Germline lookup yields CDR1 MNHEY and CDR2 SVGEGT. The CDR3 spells CASSYLIRDGYTF. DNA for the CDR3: TGTGCCAGCAGTTACCTCATCCGGGATGGCTACACCTTC.

The CDR3 protein is CASSFSPGPYGYTF. The CDR3 DNA follows: TGTGCCAGCAGCTTTTCCCCGGGGCCCTATGGCTACACCTTC. The V gene is TRBV7-8, the J gene TRBJ1-2, with a possible D match to TRBD1 (5 bases). Germline CDR1 and CDR2: SGHVS and FQNEAQ. Trimming left V 3 bases short and J 4 bases short, with 12 bases between. The CDR3 loop spans 14 amino acids. Complete variable domain (other parts from reference TRBV7-8 and TRBJ1-2): GAGVSQSPRYKVAKRGQDVALRCDPISGHVSLFWYQQALGQGPEFLTYFQNEAQLDKSGLPSDRFFAERPEGSVSTLKIQRTQQEDSAVYLCASSFSPGPYGYTFGSGTRLTVV.